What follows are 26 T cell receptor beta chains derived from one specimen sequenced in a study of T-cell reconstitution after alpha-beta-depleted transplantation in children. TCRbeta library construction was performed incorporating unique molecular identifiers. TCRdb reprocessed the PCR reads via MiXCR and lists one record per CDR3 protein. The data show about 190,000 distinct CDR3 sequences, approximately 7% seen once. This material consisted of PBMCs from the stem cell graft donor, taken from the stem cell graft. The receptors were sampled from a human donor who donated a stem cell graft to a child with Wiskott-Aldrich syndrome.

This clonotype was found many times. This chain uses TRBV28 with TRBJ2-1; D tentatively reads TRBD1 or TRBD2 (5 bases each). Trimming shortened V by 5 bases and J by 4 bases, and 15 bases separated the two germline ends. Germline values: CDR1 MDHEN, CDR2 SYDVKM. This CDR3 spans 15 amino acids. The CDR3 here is CASSRGVPSYNEQFF. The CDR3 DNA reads TGTGCCAGCAGTCGAGGGGTACCCTCGTACAATGAGCAGTTCTTC.

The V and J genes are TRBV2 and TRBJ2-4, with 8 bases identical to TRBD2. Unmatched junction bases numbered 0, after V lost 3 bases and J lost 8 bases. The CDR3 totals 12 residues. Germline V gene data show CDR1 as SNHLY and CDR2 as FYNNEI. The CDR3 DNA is TGTGCCAGCAGTGAGCGGGGGGACATTCAGTACTTC. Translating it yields CASSERGDIQYF.

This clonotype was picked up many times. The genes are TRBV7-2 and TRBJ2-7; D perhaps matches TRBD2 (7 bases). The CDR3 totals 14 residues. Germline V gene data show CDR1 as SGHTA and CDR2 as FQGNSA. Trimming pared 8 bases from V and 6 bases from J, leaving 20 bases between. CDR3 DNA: TGTGCCAGCCTTAACAGGGCGGGGGTTGGCGAGCAGTACTTC. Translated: CASLNRAGVGEQYF.

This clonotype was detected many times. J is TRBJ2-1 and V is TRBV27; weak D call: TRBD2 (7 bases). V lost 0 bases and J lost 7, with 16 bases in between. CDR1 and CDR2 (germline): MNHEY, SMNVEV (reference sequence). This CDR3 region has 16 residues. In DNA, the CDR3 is TGTGCCAGCAGTTTATCGGGTCGGGGGGCCGGGAATGAGCAGTTCTTC. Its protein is CASSLSGRGAGNEQFF.

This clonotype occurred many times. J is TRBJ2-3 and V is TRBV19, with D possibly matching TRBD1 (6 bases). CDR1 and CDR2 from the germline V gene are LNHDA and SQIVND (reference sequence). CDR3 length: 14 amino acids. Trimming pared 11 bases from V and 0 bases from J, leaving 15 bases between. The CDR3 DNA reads TGTGCCGCGTCCAGGGGTTATAGCACAGATACGCAGTATTTT. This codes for CAASRGYSTDTQYF.

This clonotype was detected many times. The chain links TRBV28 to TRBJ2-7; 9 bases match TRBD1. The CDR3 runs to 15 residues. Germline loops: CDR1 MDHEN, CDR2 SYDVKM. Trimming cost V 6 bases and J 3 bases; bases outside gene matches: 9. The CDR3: CASRIRTGDVYEQYF. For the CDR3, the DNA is TGTGCCAGCAGAATACGGACAGGGGACGTCTACGAGCAGTACTTC.

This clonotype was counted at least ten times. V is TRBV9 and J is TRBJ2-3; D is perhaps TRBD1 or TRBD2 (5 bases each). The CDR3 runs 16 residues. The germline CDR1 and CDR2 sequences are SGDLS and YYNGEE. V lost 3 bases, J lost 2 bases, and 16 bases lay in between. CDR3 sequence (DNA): TGTGCCAGCAGCGCCTCATGGGGGTTGGTCACAGATACGCAGTATTTT. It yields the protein CASSASWGLVTDTQYF.

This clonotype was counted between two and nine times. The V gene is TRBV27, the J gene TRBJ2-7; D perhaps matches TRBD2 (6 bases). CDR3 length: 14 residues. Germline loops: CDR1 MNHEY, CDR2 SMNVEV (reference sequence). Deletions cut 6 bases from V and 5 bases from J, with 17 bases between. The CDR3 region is CASSPLGEDNEQYF. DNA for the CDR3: TGTGCCAGCAGCCCGTTGGGGGAGGATAACGAGCAGTACTTC.

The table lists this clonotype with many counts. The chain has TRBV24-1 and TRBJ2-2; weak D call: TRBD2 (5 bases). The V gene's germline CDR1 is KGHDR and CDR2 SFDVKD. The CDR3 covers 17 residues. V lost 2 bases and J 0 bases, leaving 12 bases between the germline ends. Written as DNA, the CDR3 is TGTGCCACCAGTGATTCAACACTAGACGCGAACACCGGGGAGCTGTTTTTT. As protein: CATSDSTLDANTGELFF.

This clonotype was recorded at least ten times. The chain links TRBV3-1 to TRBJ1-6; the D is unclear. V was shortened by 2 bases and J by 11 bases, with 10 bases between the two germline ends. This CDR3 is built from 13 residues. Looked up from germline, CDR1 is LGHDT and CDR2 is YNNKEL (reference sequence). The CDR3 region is CASSQLDGAPLHF. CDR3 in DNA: TGTGCCAGCAGCCAATTGGACGGAGCACCCCTCCACTTT.

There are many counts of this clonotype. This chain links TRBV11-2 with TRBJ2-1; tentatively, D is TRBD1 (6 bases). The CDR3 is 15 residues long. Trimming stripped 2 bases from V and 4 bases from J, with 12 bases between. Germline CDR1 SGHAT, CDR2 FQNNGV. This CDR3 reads CASSLSSGHYNEQFF. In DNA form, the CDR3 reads TGTGCCAGCAGCTTAAGCTCGGGACATTACAATGAGCAGTTCTTC.

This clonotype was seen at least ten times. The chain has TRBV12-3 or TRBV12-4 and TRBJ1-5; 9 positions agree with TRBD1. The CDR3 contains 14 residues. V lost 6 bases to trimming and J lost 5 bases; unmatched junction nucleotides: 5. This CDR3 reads CASSSGTGYQPQHF. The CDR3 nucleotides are TGTGCCAGCAGCTCCGGGACAGGGTATCAGCCCCAGCATTTT.

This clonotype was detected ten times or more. The CDR3 sequence is CSGRGDNEQFF. The CDR3 DNA is TGCAGCGGCAGGGGAGACAATGAGCAGTTCTTC. The V call is TRBV29-1, the J call TRBJ2-1; D is possibly TRBD1 (6 bases). The CDR3 has 11 residues. Germline V gives CDR1 SQVTM, CDR2 ANQGSEA. V lost 7 bases to trimming and J lost 5 bases, with 9 bases between them.

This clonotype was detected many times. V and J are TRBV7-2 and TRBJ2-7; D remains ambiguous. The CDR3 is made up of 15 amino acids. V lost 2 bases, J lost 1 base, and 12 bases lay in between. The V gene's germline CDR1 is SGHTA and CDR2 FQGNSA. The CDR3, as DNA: TGTGCCAGCAGCTTATGGGAACCCGGATCCTACGAGCAGTACTTC. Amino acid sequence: CASSLWEPGSYEQYF.

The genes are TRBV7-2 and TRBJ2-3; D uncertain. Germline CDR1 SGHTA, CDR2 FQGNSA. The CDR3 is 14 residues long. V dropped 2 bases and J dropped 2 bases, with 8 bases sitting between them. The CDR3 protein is CASSLRPTTDTQYF. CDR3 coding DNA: TGTGCCAGCAGCTTACGGCCAACCACAGATACGCAGTATTTT.

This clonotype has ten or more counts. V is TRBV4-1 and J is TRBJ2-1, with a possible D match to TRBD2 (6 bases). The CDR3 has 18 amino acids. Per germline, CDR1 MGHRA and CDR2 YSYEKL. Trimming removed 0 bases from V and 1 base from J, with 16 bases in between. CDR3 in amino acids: CASSQEGTPLASYNEQFF. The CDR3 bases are TGCGCCAGCAGCCAAGAAGGGACTCCCCTCGCTTCCTACAATGAGCAGTTCTTC.

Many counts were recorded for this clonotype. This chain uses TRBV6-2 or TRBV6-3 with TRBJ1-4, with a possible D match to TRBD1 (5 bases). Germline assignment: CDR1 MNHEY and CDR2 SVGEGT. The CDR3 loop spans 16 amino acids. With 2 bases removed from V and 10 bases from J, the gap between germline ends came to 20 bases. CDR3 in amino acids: CASSYASTGRPGKLFF. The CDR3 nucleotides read TGTGCCAGCAGTTACGCCTCTACGGGACGGCCTGGAAAACTGTTTTTT.

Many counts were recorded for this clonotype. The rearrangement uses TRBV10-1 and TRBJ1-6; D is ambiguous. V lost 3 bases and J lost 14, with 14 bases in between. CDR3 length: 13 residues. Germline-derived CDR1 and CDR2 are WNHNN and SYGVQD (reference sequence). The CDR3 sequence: CASSETGSTALHF. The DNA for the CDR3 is TGCGCCAGCAGTGAAACCGGGTCCACGGCCCTCCACTTT.

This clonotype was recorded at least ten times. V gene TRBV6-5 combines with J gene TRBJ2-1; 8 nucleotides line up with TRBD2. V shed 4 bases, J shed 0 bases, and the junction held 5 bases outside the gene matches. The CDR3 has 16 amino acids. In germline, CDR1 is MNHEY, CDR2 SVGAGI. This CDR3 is CASSSPGGSSYNEQFF. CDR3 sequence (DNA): TGTGCCAGCAGTTCCCCGGGGGGGAGCTCCTACAATGAGCAGTTCTTC.

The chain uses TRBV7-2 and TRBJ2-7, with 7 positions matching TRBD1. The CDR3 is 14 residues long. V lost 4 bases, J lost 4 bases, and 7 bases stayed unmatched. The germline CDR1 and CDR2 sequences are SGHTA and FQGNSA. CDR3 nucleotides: TGTGCCAGCAGCTCGACAGGGTCCTTATACGAGCAGTACTTC. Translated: CASSSTGSLYEQYF.

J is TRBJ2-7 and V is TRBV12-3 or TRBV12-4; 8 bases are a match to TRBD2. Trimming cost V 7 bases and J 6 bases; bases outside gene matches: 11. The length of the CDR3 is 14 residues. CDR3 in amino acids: CASTRRSGGGEQYF. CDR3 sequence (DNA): TGTGCCAGCACCCGCCGAAGCGGGGGTGGCGAGCAGTACTTC.

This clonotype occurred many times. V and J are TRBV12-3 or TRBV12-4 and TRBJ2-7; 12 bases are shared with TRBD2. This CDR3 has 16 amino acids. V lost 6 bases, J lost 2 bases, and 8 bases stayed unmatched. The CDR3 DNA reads TGTGCCAGCAGCCGACCCCTAGCGGGGGGGACCTACGAGCAGTACTTC. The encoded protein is CASSRPLAGGTYEQYF.

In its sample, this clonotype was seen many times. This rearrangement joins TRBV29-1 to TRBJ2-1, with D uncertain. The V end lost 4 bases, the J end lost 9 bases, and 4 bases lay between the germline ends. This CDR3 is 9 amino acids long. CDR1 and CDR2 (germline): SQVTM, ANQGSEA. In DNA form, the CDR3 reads TGCAGCGTTGGCAGTGAGCAGTTCTTC. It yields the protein CSVGSEQFF.

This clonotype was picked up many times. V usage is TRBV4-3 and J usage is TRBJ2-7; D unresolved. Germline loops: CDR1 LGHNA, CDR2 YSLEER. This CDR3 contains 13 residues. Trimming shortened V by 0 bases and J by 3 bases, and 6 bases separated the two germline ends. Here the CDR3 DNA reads TGCGCCAGCAGCCAAGAGGCGAACTACGAGCAGTACTTC. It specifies CASSQEANYEQYF.

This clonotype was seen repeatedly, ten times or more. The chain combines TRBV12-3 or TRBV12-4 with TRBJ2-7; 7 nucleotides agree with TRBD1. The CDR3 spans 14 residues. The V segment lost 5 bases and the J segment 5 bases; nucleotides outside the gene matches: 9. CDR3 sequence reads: CASSATGDRHEQYF. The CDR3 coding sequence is TGTGCCAGCAGTGCTACAGGGGACCGCCACGAGCAGTACTTC.

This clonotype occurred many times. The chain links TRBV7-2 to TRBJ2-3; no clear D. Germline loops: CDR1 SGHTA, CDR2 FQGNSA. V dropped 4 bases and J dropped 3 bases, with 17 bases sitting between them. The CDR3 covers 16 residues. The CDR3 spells CASSSPVMGLTDTQYF. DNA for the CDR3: TGTGCCAGCAGCTCCCCGGTTATGGGCTTGACAGATACGCAGTATTTT.